One sample yielded the 22 T cell receptor beta chains listed below, sequenced in a study of T cell repertoires in cytomegalovirus infection. TCRdb used MiXCR to reprocess the reads, holding one entry per CDR3 protein. There are more than 650,000 distinct CDR3 sequences in the sample; under 40% occur only once, and 2.5% to 3.5% lies in the top ten. Sequencing input: PBMCs. The receptor set was obtained from a human donor in good health (CMV status not recorded). Some clones in this sample may be carry-over from other donors' samples.

This sequence joins TRBV28 and TRBJ1-4; 7 bases align to TRBD1. CDR1 and CDR2 (germline): MDHEN, SYDVKM. The CDR3 is made up of 15 amino acids. The trim removed 5 bases at V and 1 base at J, leaving 4 bases unmatched. The CDR3 sequence is CASSPNRGTNEKLFF. The CDR3 nucleotides are TGTGCCAGCAGTCCTAACAGGGGAACTAATGAAAAACTGTTTTTT.

This clonotype was detected only a few times. V gene TRBV5-1 combines with J gene TRBJ1-1; the D gene is possibly TRBD1 (6 bases). Germline lookup yields CDR1 SGHRS and CDR2 YFSETQ. CDR3 length equals 13 residues. Trimming took off 6 bases at V and 0 bases at J, with 9 bases between the two ends. In DNA, the CDR3 is TGCGCCAGCAAGCCAGGGGTGAACACTGAAGCTTTCTTT. Its protein product is CASKPGVNTEAFF.

This clonotype was detected only a few times. This chain uses TRBV7-8 with TRBJ1-1; the D is unclear. Germline V gene data show CDR1 as SGHVS and CDR2 as FQNEAQ. The V end lost 1 base, the J end lost 8 bases, and 26 bases lay between the germline ends. The CDR3 is made up of 18 amino acids. This chain's CDR3 is CASSLGVDAGWIKGEAFF. CDR3 in DNA: TGTGCCAGCAGCTTAGGGGTCGACGCAGGTTGGATCAAAGGGGAAGCTTTCTTT.

The J gene is TRBJ2-3, the V gene TRBV7-9, with 7 nucleotides matching TRBD2. With V trimmed by 1 base and J by 2 bases, 3 bases remained unmatched. Germline V CDR1 and CDR2: SEHNR, FQNEAQ (reference sequence). The CDR3 is 15 amino acids. The CDR3 loop reads CASSLESGVTDTQYF. CDR3 in DNA: TGTGCCAGCAGCTTAGAGAGCGGGGTCACAGATACGCAGTATTTT.

This clonotype was detected a few times. The CDR3 here is CAISESALRGRPLVEQYF. The CDR3 nucleotides are TGTGCCATCAGTGAGTCGGCTCTTAGGGGGAGGCCCCTCGTGGAGCAGTACTTC. This chain joins TRBV10-3 and TRBJ2-7, with D possibly being TRBD1 or TRBD2 (6 bases each). The germline CDR1 and CDR2 sequences are ENHRY and SYGVKD. The ends were cut back, 0 bases at V and 7 bases at J, with 25 bases in the middle. CDR3 length: 18 amino acids.

This clonotype has only a few counts. The rearrangement uses TRBV5-6 and TRBJ2-7; TRBD1 matches at 7 bases. This CDR3 comprises 14 residues. Trimming at V came to 2 bases and at J to 2 bases, leaving 4 bases not matched to a gene. CDR1 is SGHDT and CDR2 is YYEEEE in the germline V gene. As DNA, the CDR3 is TGTGCCAGCAGCTTAGGGACAGTTCCCTACGAGCAGTACTTC. This encodes CASSLGTVPYEQYF.

This clonotype was detected many times. The chain joins TRBV28 to TRBJ1-1; maybe TRBD1 (5 bases). CDR3 length: 14 residues. V lost 6 bases, J lost 5 bases, and 16 bases lay in between. Germline CDR1 MDHEN, CDR2 SYDVKM. The CDR3 nucleotides are TGTGCCAGCAGCCGCCCCAGGGCGGGAACTGAAGCTTTCTTT. It specifies CASSRPRAGTEAFF.

This clonotype has only a few counts. The chain carries TRBV28 and TRBJ1-1; D ambiguous. The CDR3 sequence is 12 residues long. Trimming removed 4 bases from V and 8 bases from J, with 11 bases in between. Germline values: CDR1 MDHEN, CDR2 SYDVKM. The CDR3 coding sequence is TGTGCCAGCAGTTACCAAAGAGCAGAAGCTTTCTTT. Amino acids: CASSYQRAEAFF.

The chain recombines TRBV27 with TRBJ2-7; maybe TRBD2 (6 bases). This CDR3 contains 15 residues. CDR1 MNHEY and CDR2 SMNVEV come from the germline V gene (reference sequence). V dropped 6 bases and J dropped 2 bases, with 17 bases sitting between them. CDR3 DNA: TGTGCCAGCAGCCTCGGACCCTCGGGGGCCTACGAGCAGTACTTC. Its protein is CASSLGPSGAYEQYF.

This clonotype was picked up many times. The chain combines TRBV4-1 with TRBJ2-3, with TRBD2 matching over 13 bases. From germline, CDR1 is MGHRA and CDR2 YSYEKL. The CDR3 consists of 23 residues. Unmatched junction bases numbered 23, after V lost 1 base and J lost 4 bases. CDR3 loop: CASSQGDPLALGLAGLGADTQYF. CDR3 in DNA: TGCGCCAGCAGCCAAGGTGACCCCCTTGCGTTGGGACTAGCGGGGTTAGGTGCAGATACGCAGTATTTT.

The genes are TRBV27 and TRBJ1-5; 9 bases align to TRBD1. This CDR3 has 15 amino acids. The germline CDR1 and CDR2 sequences are MNHEY and SMNVEV (reference sequence). Trimming at V came to 5 bases and at J to 3 bases, leaving 5 bases not matched to a gene. CDR3 DNA sequence: TGTGCCAGCAGTCCCAGACAGGGGGACAATCAGCCCCAGCATTTT. It codes for CASSPRQGDNQPQHF.

This chain uses TRBV19 with TRBJ1-1; D gene uncertain. The CDR3 totals 13 residues. Trimming took 7 bases from V and 0 from J, leaving 9 bases between them. Germline CDR1 LNHDA, CDR2 SQIVND (reference sequence). This CDR3 is CASINTLNTEAFF. The CDR3 bases are TGTGCCAGTATCAACACCCTGAACACTGAAGCTTTCTTT.

The chain uses TRBV12-3 or TRBV12-4 and TRBJ2-1, with 11 bases fitting TRBD2. The V gene end was trimmed by 5 bases and the J gene end by 10 bases; junction bases not matched to a gene: 16. The CDR3 runs to 17 residues. Here the CDR3 DNA reads TGTGCCAGCAGTACCACCACTAGCGGGAGTGTCAAGCACGAGCAGTTCTTC. It is translated as CASSTTTSGSVKHEQFF.

The CDR3: CSARRTGDYQNTIYF. In DNA, the CDR3 is TGCAGTGCTAGAAGGACAGGGGACTACCAAAACACCATATATTTT. This sequence joins TRBV20-1 and TRBJ1-3, with 9 bases that match TRBD1. Germline CDR1 is DFQATT and CDR2 is SNEGSKA (reference sequence). V lost 2 bases and J lost 6; bases outside the gene matches: 8. The CDR3 spans 15 residues.

Only a few counts were recorded for this clonotype. The chain employs TRBV12-3 or TRBV12-4 and TRBJ2-1; 10 bases match TRBD2. This CDR3 is built from 15 residues. J gave up 5 bases and V 5 bases, and 6 bases lay outside the gene matches. CDR3 in amino acids: CASSTGLAVDNEQFF. The CDR3 DNA is TGTGCCAGCAGTACAGGACTAGCGGTGGACAATGAGCAGTTCTTC.

V and J are TRBV28 and TRBJ2-2; 9 bases agree with TRBD1. V lost 2 bases, J lost 5 bases, and 3 bases stayed unmatched. Germline V lookup: CDR1 MDHEN, CDR2 SYDVKM. The CDR3 spans 15 residues. Here the CDR3 reads CASSLLGQGTGELFF. Here the CDR3 DNA reads TGTGCCAGCAGTTTACTCGGACAGGGGACCGGGGAGCTGTTTTTT.

This clonotype was seen just once. This chain links TRBV9 with TRBJ1-4, with a weak D call TRBD1 (5 bases). Germline values: CDR1 SGDLS, CDR2 YYNGEE. The V gene lost 6 bases and the J gene lost 8 bases, with 14 bases spanning the gap. This CDR3 has 13 amino acids. The CDR3 DNA sequence: TGTGCCAGCACCCTTTGGGGCACAGAAAAACTGTTTTTT. Its translation: CASTLWGTEKLFF. Using reference TRBV9 and TRBJ1-4 for the parts outside the CDR3, the full variable domain is DSGVTQTPKHLITATGQRVTLRCSPRSGDLSVYWYQQSLDQGLQFLIQYYNGEERAKGNILERFSAQQFPDLHSELNLSSLELGDSALYFCASTLWGTEKLFFGSGTQLSVL.

The chain recombines TRBV28 with TRBJ1-2; tentatively, D is TRBD1 (5 bases). The V end lost 3 bases, the J end lost 5 bases, and 16 bases lay between the germline ends. Germline CDR1 and CDR2: MDHEN and SYDVKM. There are 15 residues in the CDR3. The chain's CDR3 is CASSLTGREMYGYTF. The CDR3 DNA reads TGTGCCAGCAGTTTGACGGGCAGGGAGATGTATGGCTACACCTTC.

The genes are TRBV28 and TRBJ2-7; D perhaps matches TRBD1 (6 bases). V was cut by 5 bases and J by 2 bases, with 16 bases left in between. CDR3 length: 15 amino acids. Germline V gives CDR1 MDHEN, CDR2 SYDVKM. The CDR3 region is CASSLDRLHPYEQYF. In DNA, the CDR3 is TGTGCCAGCAGTCTAGACAGGCTGCACCCCTACGAGCAGTACTTC. Full variable domain (outside the CDR3, taken from reference TRBV28 and TRBJ2-7): DVKVTQSSRYLVKRTGEKVFLECVQDMDHENMFWYRQDPGLGLRLIYFSYDVKMKEKGDIPEGYSVSREKKERFSLILESASTNQTSMYLCASSLDRLHPYEQYFGPGTRLTVT.

This chain links TRBV20-1 with TRBJ2-5; TRBD2 agrees at 8 bases. Germline CDR1 reads DFQATT; CDR2 reads SNEGSKA (reference sequence). Trimming at V came to 0 bases and at J to 1 base, leaving 4 bases not matched to a gene. There are 15 residues in the CDR3. The DNA for the CDR3 is TGCAGTGCTAGAGATGGGCGGGGGGCCCAAGAGACCCAGTACTTC. Its translation is CSARDGRGAQETQYF.

The rearrangement uses TRBV4-2 and TRBJ2-3; 11 nucleotides align to TRBD2. Unmatched junction bases numbered 3, after V lost 1 base and J lost 6 bases. Per germline, CDR1 LGHNA and CDR2 YNFKEQ. The CDR3 sequence is 15 residues long. In nucleotides, the CDR3 is TGTGCCAGCAGCCAAGGGGCTAGCGGGAGGGATACGCAGTATTTT. Protein sequence: CASSQGASGRDTQYF.

This clonotype was counted a few times. The V gene is TRBV7-8, the J gene TRBJ1-1; D is unclear. Germline lookup yields CDR1 SGHVS and CDR2 FQNEAQ. The CDR3 is 16 residues long. V lost 5 bases, J lost 0 bases, and 16 bases lay in between. The CDR3 DNA reads TGTGCCAGCAGCCGTCTCCCTAAGGAGATGAACACTGAAGCTTTCTTT. The encoded protein is CASSRLPKEMNTEAFF. Filled out from reference TRBV7-8 and TRBJ1-1, the complete variable domain reads GAGVSQSPRYKVAKRGQDVALRCDPISGHVSLFWYQQALGQGPEFLTYFQNEAQLDKSGLPSDRFFAERPEGSVSTLKIQRTQQEDSAVYLCASSRLPKEMNTEAFFGQGTRLTVV.